The sequence of this T cell receptor (beta chain) was determined in a study of blood T cell repertoires in COVID-19. About the study: Sites across the United States, Italy and Spain contributed samples from acute and convalescent COVID-19. PBMCs, B-cell-depleted T cells, or T cells were the source of the cDNA or gDNA that made up the material.

The CDR3 consists of 14 residues. V trimming: 7 bases; J trimming: 0 bases; junction bases outside the gene matches: 3. Germline CDR1 is LNHDA and CDR2 is SQIVND (reference sequence). Clones were sequenced by immunoSEQ multiplex PCR, and TCRdb holds only the in-frame ones, with some missing. The top ten clones hold around 3% of a sample with a few hundred thousand clones, 70% to 90% of them seen once. The sample was peripheral blood. This clonotype originated in a woman between 25 and 40 years old with active or convalescent COVID-19. The rearrangement joins TRBV19 to TRBJ2-4, with 7 bases aligning to TRBD1. The CDR3 loop reads CASTRQGAKNIQYF. CDR3 DNA sequence: TGTGCCAGTACCCGACAGGGAGCCAAAAACATTCAGTACTTC.